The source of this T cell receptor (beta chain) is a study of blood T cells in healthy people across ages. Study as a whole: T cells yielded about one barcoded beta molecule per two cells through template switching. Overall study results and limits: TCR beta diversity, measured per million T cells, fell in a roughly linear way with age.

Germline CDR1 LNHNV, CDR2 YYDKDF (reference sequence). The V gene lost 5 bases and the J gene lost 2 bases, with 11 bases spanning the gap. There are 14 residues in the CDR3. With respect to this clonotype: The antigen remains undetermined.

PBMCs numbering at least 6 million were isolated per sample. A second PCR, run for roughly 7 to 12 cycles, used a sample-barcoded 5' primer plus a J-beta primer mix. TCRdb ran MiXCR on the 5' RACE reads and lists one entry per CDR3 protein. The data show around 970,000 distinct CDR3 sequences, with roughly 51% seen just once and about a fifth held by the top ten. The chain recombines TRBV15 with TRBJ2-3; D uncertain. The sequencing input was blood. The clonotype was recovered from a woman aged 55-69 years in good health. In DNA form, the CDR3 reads TGTGCCACCAGCCAGGTTAGGGCCACAGATACGCAGTATTTT. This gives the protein CATSQVRATDTQYF. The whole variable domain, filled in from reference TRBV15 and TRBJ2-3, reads DAMVIQNPRYQVTQFGKPVTLSCSQTLNHNVMYWYQQKSSQAPKLLFHYYDKDFNNEADTPDNFQSRRPNTSFCFLDIRSPGLGDTAMYLCATSQVRATDTQYFGPGTRLTVL.